This TCR beta chain was sequenced in a study of blood T cell repertoires in COVID-19. Looking at the study overall: The United States, Italy and Spain provided the acute and convalescent COVID-19 samples.

V gave up 5 bases and J gave up 5 bases; unmatched junction bases: 7. CDR3 size: 15 residues. Germline CDR1 is SNHLY and CDR2 is FYNNEI. Authors' processing steps: Quantification of nucleated cells was approximated via reference gene primer amplification. TCRdb keeps only in-frame clones here, not all; method: immunoSEQ multiplex PCR. Clone size and the V and J calls come from that table; the DNA yielded D and trimming. Of some 100,000 clones in the sample, roughly 90% were seen once. Sequenced: peripheral blood. This receptor was taken from a human donor in a cohort sampled during active COVID-19. V is TRBV2 and J is TRBJ1-5; 9 positions match TRBD1. In DNA, the CDR3 is TGTGCCAGCAGTCCGGACAGGGGCTCCCATCAGCCCCAGCATTTT. Translation gives CASSPDRGSHQPQHF.